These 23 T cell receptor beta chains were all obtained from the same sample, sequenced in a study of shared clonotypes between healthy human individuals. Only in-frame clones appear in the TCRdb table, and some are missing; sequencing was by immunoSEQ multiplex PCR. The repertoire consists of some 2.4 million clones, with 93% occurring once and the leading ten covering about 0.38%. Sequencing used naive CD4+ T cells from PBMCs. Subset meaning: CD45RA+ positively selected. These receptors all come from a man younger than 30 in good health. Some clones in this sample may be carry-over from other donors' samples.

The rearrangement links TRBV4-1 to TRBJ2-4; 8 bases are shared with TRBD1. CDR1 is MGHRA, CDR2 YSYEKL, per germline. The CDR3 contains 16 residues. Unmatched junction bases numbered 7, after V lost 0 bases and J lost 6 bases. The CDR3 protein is CASSQDQQGDGNIQYF. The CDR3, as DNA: TGCGCCAGCAGCCAAGATCAACAGGGGGACGGAAACATTCAGTACTTC.

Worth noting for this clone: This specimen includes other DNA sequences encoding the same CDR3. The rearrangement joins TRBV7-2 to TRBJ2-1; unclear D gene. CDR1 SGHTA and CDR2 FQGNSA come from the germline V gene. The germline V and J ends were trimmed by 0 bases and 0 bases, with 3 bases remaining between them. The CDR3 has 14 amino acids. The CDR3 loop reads CASSLAFSYNEQFF. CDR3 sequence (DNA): TGTGCCAGCAGCTTAGCTTTCTCCTACAATGAGCAGTTCTTC.

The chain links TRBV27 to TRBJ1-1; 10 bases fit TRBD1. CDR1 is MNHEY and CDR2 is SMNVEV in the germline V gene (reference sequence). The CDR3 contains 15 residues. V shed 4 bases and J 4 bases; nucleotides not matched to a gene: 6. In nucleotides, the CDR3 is TGTGCCAGCAGTTCGAAAGACAGGGGGCCCACTGAAGCTTTCTTT. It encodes CASSSKDRGPTEAFF.

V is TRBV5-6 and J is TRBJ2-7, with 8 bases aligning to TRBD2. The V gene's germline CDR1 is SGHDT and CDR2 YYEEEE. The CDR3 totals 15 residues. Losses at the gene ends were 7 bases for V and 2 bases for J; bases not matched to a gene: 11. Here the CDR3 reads CASALYPGGTYEQYF. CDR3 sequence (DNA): TGTGCCAGCGCTCTCTACCCGGGGGGGACCTACGAGCAGTACTTC.

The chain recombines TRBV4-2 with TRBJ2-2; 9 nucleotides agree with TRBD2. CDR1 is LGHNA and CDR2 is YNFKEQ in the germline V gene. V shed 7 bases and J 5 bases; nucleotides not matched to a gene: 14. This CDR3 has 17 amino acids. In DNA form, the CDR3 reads TGTGCCAGCACAGACGGCTTTAGCGGGAGTTGGACCGGGGAGCTGTTTTTT. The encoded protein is CASTDGFSGSWTGELFF.

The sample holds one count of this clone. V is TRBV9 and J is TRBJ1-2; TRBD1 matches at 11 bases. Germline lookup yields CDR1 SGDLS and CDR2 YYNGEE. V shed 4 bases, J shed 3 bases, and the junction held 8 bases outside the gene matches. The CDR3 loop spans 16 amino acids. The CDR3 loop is CASSPDRGRNYYGYTF. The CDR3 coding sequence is TGTGCCAGCAGCCCGGACAGGGGGCGAAACTACTATGGCTACACCTTC.

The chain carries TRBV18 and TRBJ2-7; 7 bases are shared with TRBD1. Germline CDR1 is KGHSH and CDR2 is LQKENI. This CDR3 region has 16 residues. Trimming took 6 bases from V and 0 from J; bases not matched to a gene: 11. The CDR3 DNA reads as TGTGCCAGCTCGCAGGAAGGGGGCTTTTCCTCCTACGAGCAGTACTTC. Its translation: CASSQEGGFSSYEQYF.

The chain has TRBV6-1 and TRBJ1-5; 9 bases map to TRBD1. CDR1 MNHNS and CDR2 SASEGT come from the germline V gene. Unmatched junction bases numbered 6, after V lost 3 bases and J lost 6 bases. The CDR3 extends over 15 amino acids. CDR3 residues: CASSDGQGFFQPQHF. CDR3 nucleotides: TGTGCCAGCAGTGATGGACAGGGGTTTTTTCAGCCCCAGCATTTT.

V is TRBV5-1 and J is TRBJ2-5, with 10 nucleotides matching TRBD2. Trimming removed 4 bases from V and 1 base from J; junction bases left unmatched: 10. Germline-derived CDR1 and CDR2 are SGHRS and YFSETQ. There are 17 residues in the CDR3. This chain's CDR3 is CASSLNWLAGVQETQYF. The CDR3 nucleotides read TGCGCCAGCAGCCTGAACTGGCTAGCGGGGGTCCAAGAGACCCAGTACTTC.

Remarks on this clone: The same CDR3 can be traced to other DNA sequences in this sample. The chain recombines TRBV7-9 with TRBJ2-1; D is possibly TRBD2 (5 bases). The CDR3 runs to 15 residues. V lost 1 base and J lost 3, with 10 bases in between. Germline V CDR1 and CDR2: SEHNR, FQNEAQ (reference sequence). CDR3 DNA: TGTGCCAGCAGCTTAGGGGCTAGCAGCTACAATGAGCAGTTCTTC. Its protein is CASSLGASSYNEQFF.

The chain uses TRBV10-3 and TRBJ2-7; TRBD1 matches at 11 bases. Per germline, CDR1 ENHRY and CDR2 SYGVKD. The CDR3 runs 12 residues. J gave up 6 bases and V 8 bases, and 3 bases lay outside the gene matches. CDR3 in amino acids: CAIGQGAFEQYF. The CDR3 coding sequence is TGTGCCATCGGACAGGGGGCGTTCGAGCAGTACTTC.

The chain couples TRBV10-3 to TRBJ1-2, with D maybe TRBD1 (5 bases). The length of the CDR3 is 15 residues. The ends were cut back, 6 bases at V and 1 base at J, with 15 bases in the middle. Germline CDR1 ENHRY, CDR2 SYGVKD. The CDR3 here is CAISATGRLNYGYTF. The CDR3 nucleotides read TGTGCCATCAGCGCAACAGGAAGACTTAACTATGGCTACACCTTC.

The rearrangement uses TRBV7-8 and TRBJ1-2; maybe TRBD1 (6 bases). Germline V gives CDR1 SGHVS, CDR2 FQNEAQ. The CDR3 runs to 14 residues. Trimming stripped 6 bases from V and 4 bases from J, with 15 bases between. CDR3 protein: CASSPYREVYGYTF. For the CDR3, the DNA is TGTGCCAGCAGTCCATACAGGGAGGTCTATGGCTACACCTTC.

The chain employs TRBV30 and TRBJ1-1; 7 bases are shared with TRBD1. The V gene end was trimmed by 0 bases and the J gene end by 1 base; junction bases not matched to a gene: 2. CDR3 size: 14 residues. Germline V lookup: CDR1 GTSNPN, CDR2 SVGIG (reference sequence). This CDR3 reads CAWSVGQPNTEAFF. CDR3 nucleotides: TGTGCCTGGAGTGTGGGACAGCCGAACACTGAAGCTTTCTTT.

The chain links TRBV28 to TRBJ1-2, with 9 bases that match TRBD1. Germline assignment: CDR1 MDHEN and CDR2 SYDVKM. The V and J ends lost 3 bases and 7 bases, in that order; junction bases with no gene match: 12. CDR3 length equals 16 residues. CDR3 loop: CASSLPTGQGPSGYTF. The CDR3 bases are TGTGCCAGCAGTTTGCCTACGGGACAGGGCCCCAGTGGCTACACCTTC.

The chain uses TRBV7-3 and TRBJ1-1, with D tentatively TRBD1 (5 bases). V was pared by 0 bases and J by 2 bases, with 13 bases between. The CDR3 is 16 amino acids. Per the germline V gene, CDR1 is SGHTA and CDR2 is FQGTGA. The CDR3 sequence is CASSLTGADTNTEAFF. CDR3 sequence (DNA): TGTGCCAGCAGCTTAACAGGGGCAGACACTAACACTGAAGCTTTCTTT.

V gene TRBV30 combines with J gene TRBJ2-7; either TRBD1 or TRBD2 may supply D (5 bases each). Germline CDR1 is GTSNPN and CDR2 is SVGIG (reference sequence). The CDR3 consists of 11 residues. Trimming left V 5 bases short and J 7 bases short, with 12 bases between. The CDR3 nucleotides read TGTGCCTGGGGGGGAGAGGGTGAGCAGTACTTC. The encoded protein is CAWGGEGEQYF.

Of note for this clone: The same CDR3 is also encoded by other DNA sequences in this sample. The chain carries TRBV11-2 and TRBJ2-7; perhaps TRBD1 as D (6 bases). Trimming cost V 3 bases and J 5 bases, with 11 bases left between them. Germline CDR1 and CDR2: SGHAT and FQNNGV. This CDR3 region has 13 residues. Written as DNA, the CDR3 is TGTGCCAGCAGCTTGGACAGAGAGGACGAGCAGTACTTC. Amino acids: CASSLDREDEQYF.

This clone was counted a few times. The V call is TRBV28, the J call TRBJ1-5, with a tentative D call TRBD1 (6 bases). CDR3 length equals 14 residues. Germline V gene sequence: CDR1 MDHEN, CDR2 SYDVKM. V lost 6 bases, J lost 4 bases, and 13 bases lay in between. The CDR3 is CASRAAGENQPQHF. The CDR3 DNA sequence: TGTGCCAGCAGGGCCGCAGGGGAGAATCAGCCCCAGCATTTT. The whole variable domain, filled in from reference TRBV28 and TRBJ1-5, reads DVKVTQSSRYLVKRTGEKVFLECVQDMDHENMFWYRQDPGLGLRLIYFSYDVKMKEKGDIPEGYSVSREKKERFSLILESASTNQTSMYLCASRAAGENQPQHFGDGTRLSIL.

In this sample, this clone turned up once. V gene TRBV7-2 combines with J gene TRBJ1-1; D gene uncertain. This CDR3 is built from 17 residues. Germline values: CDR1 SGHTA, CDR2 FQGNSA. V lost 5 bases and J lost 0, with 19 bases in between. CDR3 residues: CASSPGYRTAMNTEAFF. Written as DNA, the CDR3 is TGTGCCAGCAGCCCCGGGTATCGCACCGCGATGAACACTGAAGCTTTCTTT.

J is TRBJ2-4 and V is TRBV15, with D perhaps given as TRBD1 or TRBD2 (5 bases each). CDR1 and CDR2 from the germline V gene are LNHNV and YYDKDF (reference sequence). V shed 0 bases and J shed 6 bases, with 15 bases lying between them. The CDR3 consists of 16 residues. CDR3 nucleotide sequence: TGTGCCACCAGCAGAGATCGGGGCCGTGACCTAAACATTCAGTACTTC. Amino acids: CATSRDRGRDLNIQYF.

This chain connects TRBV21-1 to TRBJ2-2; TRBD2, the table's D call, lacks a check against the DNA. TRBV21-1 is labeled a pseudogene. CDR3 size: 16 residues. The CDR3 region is CASLLGREGDSRELFF. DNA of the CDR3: TGTGCCAGCCTGTTGGGGCGGGAGGGCGATTCGAGGGAGCTGTTTTTT.

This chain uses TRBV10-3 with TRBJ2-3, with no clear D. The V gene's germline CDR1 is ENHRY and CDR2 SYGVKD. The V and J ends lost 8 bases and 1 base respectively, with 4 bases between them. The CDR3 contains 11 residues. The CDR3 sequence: CAIRGTDTQYF. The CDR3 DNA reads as TGTGCCATCCGGGGCACAGATACGCAGTATTTT.